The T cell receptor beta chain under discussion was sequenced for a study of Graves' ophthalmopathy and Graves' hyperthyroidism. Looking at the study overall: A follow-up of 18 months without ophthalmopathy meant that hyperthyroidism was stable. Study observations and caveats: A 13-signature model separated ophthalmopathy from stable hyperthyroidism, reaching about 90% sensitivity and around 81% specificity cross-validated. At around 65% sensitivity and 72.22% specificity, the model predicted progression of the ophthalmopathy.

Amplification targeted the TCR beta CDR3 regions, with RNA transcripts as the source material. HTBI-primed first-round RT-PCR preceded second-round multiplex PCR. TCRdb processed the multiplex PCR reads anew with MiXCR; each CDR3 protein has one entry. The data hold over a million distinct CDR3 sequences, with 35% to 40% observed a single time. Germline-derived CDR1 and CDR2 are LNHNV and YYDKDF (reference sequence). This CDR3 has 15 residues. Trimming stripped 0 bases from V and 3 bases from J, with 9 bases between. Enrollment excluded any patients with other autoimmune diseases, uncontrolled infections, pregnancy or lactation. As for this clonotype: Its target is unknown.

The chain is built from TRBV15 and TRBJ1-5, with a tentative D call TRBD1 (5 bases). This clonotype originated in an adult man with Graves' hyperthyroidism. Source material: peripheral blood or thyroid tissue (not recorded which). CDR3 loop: CATSRDAGPNQPQHF. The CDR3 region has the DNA TGTGCCACCAGCAGAGATGCGGGGCCCAATCAGCCCCAGCATTTT.